The 20 T cell receptor beta chains listed next were all sequenced from one sample in a study of quantifying T cell responses using KT2 cells. About the research overall: RNA was reverse transcribed with TCR alpha and beta constant-region primers.

An oligo carrying a UMI was ligated to the cDNA 3' end. An equimolar mix of RC1.1 and RC1.2 primed the beta chain across TRBC1 and TRBC2. Via MiXCR, TCRdb re-called the UMI-ligation and nested PCR reads, giving one row per CDR3 protein. Here the sample spans fewer than 40,000 distinct CDR3 sequences, more than 7% being singletons. Sequenced input: PBMCs spiked with cells of the T cell clone KT2. The receptors stem from a human donor.

This clonotype was seen a few times. This rearrangement joins TRBV5-1 to TRBJ2-7; tentatively, D is TRBD1 or TRBD2 (6 bases each). V was shortened by 0 bases and J by 2 bases, with 9 bases between the two germline ends. Germline V gene lookup returns CDR1 SGHRS and CDR2 YFSETQ. This CDR3 is 14 amino acids long. CDR3 protein: CASSLAGGPYEQYF. In DNA, the CDR3 is TGCGCCAGCAGCTTGGCTGGGGGGCCCTACGAGCAGTACTTC.

J is TRBJ2-3 and V is TRBV9; perhaps TRBD2 as D (6 bases). The germline CDR1 and CDR2 sequences are SGDLS and YYNGEE. Trimming cost V 0 bases and J 4 bases, with 12 bases left between them. This CDR3 spans 15 amino acids. The CDR3 region has the DNA TGTGCCAGCAGCGTAGGTCGGGAGAGGGCAGATACGCAGTATTTT. This encodes CASSVGRERADTQYF. Complete variable domain (other parts from reference TRBV9 and TRBJ2-3): DSGVTQTPKHLITATGQRVTLRCSPRSGDLSVYWYQQSLDQGLQFLIQYYNGEERAKGNILERFSAQQFPDLHSELNLSSLELGDSALYFCASSVGRERADTQYFGPGTRLTVL.

This rearrangement joins TRBV29-1 to TRBJ2-5; 9 bases match TRBD2. With V trimmed by 4 bases and J by 5 bases, 5 bases remained unmatched. The germline CDR1 and CDR2 sequences are SQVTM and ANQGSEA. The CDR3 covers 13 residues. The DNA for the CDR3 is TGCAGCGTTGGGCGGGAGGGCCCGGAGACCCAGTACTTC. Translating gives CSVGREGPETQYF.

A word on this clonotype: A much larger clone differs by one base, so this may be a read error. The rearrangement uses TRBV29-1 and TRBJ2-1, with D unclear. Germline CDR1 reads SQVTM; CDR2 reads ANQGSEA. CDR3 length: 10 amino acids. In DNA form, the CDR3 reads TGCGGCGTTACTAACAATGAGCAGTTCTTC. Translating it yields CGVTNNEQFF.

This chain connects TRBV5-1 to TRBJ2-5; D gene unclear. V lost 0 bases and J 4 bases, leaving 10 bases between the germline ends. The CDR3 runs 14 residues. The V gene's germline CDR1 is SGHRS and CDR2 YFSETQ. In DNA, the CDR3 is TGCGCCAGCAGCTTGGGCCCAACCAGAGAGACCCAGTACTTC. It is translated as CASSLGPTRETQYF.

The genes are TRBV3-1 and TRBJ2-1; 10 nucleotides align to TRBD2. V lost 4 bases and J lost 4; bases outside the gene matches: 4. This CDR3 is 15 amino acids long. Germline CDR1 LGHDT, CDR2 YNNKEL (reference sequence). The CDR3 DNA sequence: TGTGCCAGCAGCCGAATACTAGCGGGGTACAATGAGCAGTTCTTC. Amino acid sequence: CASSRILAGYNEQFF.

This clonotype was observed at least ten times. The chain links TRBV20-1 to TRBJ1-1, with 9 bases fitting TRBD1. This CDR3 is built from 12 residues. Per germline, CDR1 DFQATT and CDR2 SNEGSKA (reference sequence). V lost 6 bases, J lost 5 bases, and 4 bases stayed unmatched. The CDR3 DNA sequence: TGCAGTGCCACAGGACAGGGGACTGAAGCTTTCTTT. Its protein product is CSATGQGTEAFF.

There are a few counts of this clonotype. The rearrangement joins TRBV13 to TRBJ2-3; D gene unclear. CDR3 size: 15 residues. V was shortened by 3 bases and J by 0 bases, with 10 bases between the two germline ends. The V gene's germline CDR1 is PRHDT and CDR2 FYEKMQ (reference sequence). The CDR3 DNA is TGTGCCAGCAGCTTCGGATTATCTAGCACAGATACGCAGTATTTT. Translating gives CASSFGLSSTDTQYF.

This clonotype occurred many times. This rearrangement joins TRBV6-5 to TRBJ1-2; possible D gene TRBD1, 5 bases. The germline gives CDR1 MNHEY, CDR2 SVGAGI. Trimming stripped 8 bases from V and 6 bases from J, with 19 bases between. This CDR3 is 14 amino acids long. CDR3: CASGMTDSYDGYTF. The DNA of the CDR3 is TGTGCCAGCGGAATGACAGACTCTTACGATGGCTACACCTTC.

This clonotype came up many times. The chain uses TRBV7-3 and TRBJ1-1; D gene uncertain. Germline-derived CDR1 and CDR2 are SGHTA and FQGTGA. This CDR3 region has 15 residues. V was cut by 4 bases and J by 0 bases, with 12 bases left in between. Here the CDR3 reads CASSSRAGVNTEAFF. For the CDR3, the DNA is TGTGCCAGCAGCTCTCGCGCGGGAGTGAACACTGAAGCTTTCTTT. The full variable domain, rest sourced from reference TRBV7-3 and TRBJ1-1, is GAGVSQTPSNKVTEKGKYVELRCDPISGHTALYWYRQSLGQGPEFLIYFQGTGAADDSGLPNDRFFAVRPEGSVSTLKIQRTERGDSAVYLCASSSRAGVNTEAFFGQGTRLTVV.

The chain has TRBV3-1 and TRBJ2-4; maybe TRBD1 (5 bases). V lost 1 base to trimming and J lost 8 bases, with 9 bases between them. This CDR3 has 13 residues. Germline CDR1 reads LGHDT; CDR2 reads YNNKEL (reference sequence). CDR3 loop: CASSQVNRHIQYF. The CDR3 region has the DNA TGTGCCAGCAGCCAAGTAAACAGGCACATTCAGTACTTC.

This clonotype occurred many times. The chain employs TRBV7-9 and TRBJ2-7, with D unclear. V lost 5 bases and J lost 2, with 13 bases in between. The germline V gene encodes CDR1 SEHNR and CDR2 FQNEAQ (reference sequence). The CDR3 has 14 amino acids. CDR3: CASSPAARAYEQYF. Written as DNA, the CDR3 is TGTGCCAGCAGCCCCGCGGCAAGGGCCTACGAGCAGTACTTC.

This clonotype was detected a few times. This rearrangement joins TRBV7-9 to TRBJ2-2; D gene unclear. V lost 5 bases and J 4 bases, leaving 5 bases between the germline ends. The CDR3 sequence is 12 residues long. Germline V CDR1 and CDR2: SEHNR, FQNEAQ (reference sequence). This chain's CDR3 is CASSTATGELFF. The CDR3 nucleotides read TGTGCCAGCAGCACAGCCACCGGGGAGCTGTTTTTT.

At least ten counts were recorded for this clonotype. The V gene is TRBV27, the J gene TRBJ2-3, with a tentative D call TRBD2 (6 bases). The CDR3 extends over 15 amino acids. CDR1 and CDR2 from the germline V gene are MNHEY and SMNVEV (reference sequence). V was pared by 3 bases and J by 4 bases, with 14 bases between. The CDR3 DNA reads as TGTGCCAGCAGTTTCACTGGAGGGCGCGCAGATACGCAGTATTTT. Protein sequence: CASSFTGGRADTQYF.

This clonotype is medium-sized. The J gene is TRBJ2-2, the V gene TRBV24-1, with TRBD1 matching 7 bases. Germline-derived CDR1 and CDR2 are KGHDR and SFDVKD. V gave up 0 bases and J gave up 3 bases; unmatched junction bases: 0. The CDR3 totals 15 residues. In DNA, the CDR3 is TGTGCCACCAGTGATTTGACAGGGGACACCGGGGAGCTGTTTTTT. This translates into CATSDLTGDTGELFF.

In its sample, this clonotype was seen many times. The chain employs TRBV27 and TRBJ1-5; D unresolved. CDR1 and CDR2 (germline): MNHEY, SMNVEV (reference sequence). V was shortened by 3 bases and J by 5 bases, with 8 bases between the two germline ends. There are 13 residues in the CDR3. CDR3 in DNA: TGTGCCAGCAGTTTGGGCAGTTATCAGCCCCAGCATTTT. Translating it yields CASSLGSYQPQHF.

In its sample, this clonotype ranks as medium-sized (0.01 to 0.1%). The genes are TRBV6-5 and TRBJ1-2, with 9 bases that match TRBD1. This CDR3 contains 16 residues. The J segment lost 5 bases and the V segment lost 0 bases, leaving 7 bases of the junction unmatched. From germline, CDR1 is MNHEY and CDR2 SVGAGI. CDR3 sequence reads: CASSYSGTGNYYGYTF. The DNA of the CDR3 is TGTGCCAGCAGTTACTCGGGGACAGGGAATTATTATGGCTACACCTTC.

This clonotype was picked up a small number of times. The V and J genes are TRBV27 and TRBJ2-5, with 8 bases identical to TRBD2. The CDR3 length is 14 residues. Germline CDR1 reads MNHEY; CDR2 reads SMNVEV (reference sequence). V shed 6 bases, J shed 1 base, and the junction held 4 bases outside the gene matches. The chain's CDR3 is CASRFSGTQETQYF. In DNA, the CDR3 is TGTGCCAGCAGATTTAGCGGGACCCAAGAGACCCAGTACTTC.

This clonotype was counted ten times or more. The J gene is TRBJ2-1, the V gene TRBV7-3, with D possibly being TRBD1 or TRBD2 (5 bases each). The CDR3 loop spans 12 amino acids. The V gene lost 3 bases and the J gene lost 11 bases, with 11 bases spanning the gap. CDR1 SGHTA and CDR2 FQGTGA come from the germline V gene. CDR3 loop: CASSFSSGQQFF. The CDR3 DNA reads TGTGCCAGCAGCTTCTCCTCGGGGCAGCAGTTCTTC.

This clonotype has a count of ten or more. The CDR3 DNA reads as TGTGCCAGCAGCCAAGGGACAGGGAAGGGCGGCTACACCTTC. Translated, it gives CASSQGTGKGGYTF. This sequence joins TRBV3-1 and TRBJ1-2; 8 nucleotides agree with TRBD1. After removal of 1 base from V and 8 bases from J, the junction contained 6 bases not matched to a gene. The CDR3 sequence is 14 residues long. Germline V gene data show CDR1 as LGHDT and CDR2 as YNNKEL (reference sequence).